This T cell receptor (beta chain) was identified in a study of metastatic and nonmetastatic thyroid tumors. Overall study context: Peripheral blood and tumor or nodule samples from malignant and benign thyroid patients were compared. General study results and limits: Reportedly, malignant thyroid tumors had significantly higher TCR beta diversity than benign nodules, in blood and tumor.

V was clipped by 4 bases and J by 0 bases, with 18 bases between them. The germline gives CDR1 MNHNS, CDR2 SASEGT. This CDR3 is built from 17 residues. Original analysis: Differences in CDR3 between clinicopathological groups were drawn on to build a classifier intended to discriminate distant-metastatic papillary thyroid cancer patients. TCRdb reanalyzed the PCR reads with MiXCR. TCRdb, rather than the study authors, made the V and J calls. The data contain tens of thousands of clones, approximately 24% of them seen just once; the ten biggest clones take up 3% to 4%. Ahead of thyroid surgery, no patient had received treatment of any kind. This clone was found many times. Its antigen is currently unknown.

The sample taken for sequencing was blood. The clonotype comes from a male donor with papillary thyroid cancer or a benign thyroid nodule (not recorded which). Some clones in this sample may be carry-over from other donors' samples. The V and J genes are TRBV6-1 and TRBJ1-1; D is ambiguous. CDR3 sequence (DNA): TGTGCCAGCAGTGTCCTATCGAGTTGGGGAATGAACACTGAAGCTTTCTTT. Translating gives CASSVLSSWGMNTEAFF.